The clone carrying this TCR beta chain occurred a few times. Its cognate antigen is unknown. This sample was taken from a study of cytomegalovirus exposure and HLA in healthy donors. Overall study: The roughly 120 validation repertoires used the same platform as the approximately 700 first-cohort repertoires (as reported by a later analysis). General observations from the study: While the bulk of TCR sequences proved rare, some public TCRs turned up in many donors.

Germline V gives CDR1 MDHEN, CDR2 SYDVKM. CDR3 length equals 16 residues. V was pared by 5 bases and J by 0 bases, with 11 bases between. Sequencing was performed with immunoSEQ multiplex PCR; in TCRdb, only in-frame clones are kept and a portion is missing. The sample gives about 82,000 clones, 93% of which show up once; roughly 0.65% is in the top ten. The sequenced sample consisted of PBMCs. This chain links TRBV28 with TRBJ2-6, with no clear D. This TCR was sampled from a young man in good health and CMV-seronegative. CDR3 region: CASSPSQISGANVLTF. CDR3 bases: TGTGCCAGCAGTCCTTCACAGATCTCTGGGGCCAACGTCCTGACTTTC.